Listed here is a single T cell receptor beta chain. This specimen comes from a study of shared clonotypes between healthy human individuals. With V trimmed by 6 bases and J by 7 bases, 11 bases remained unmatched. Germline V gene data show CDR1 as SGHTA and CDR2 as FQGTGA. The CDR3 totals 14 residues. The unsorted samples had 70 million to 100 million PBMCs used for genomic DNA. Samples underwent the assay at deep level. In replicate PCRs of unsorted PBMC, around 0.3 ug DNA, around 30,000 T cell genomes, was used. Assay used: immunoSEQ multiplex PCR; TCRdb lists only in-frame clones, some missing. Seen here are fewer than 550,000 clones, over 60% observed once, and the top ten hold under 15%.

This TCR came from a woman between 40 and 55 years old in good health. Some clones in this sample may be carry-over from other donors' samples. V and J are TRBV7-3 and TRBJ2-7, with TRBD2 identical over 8 bases. Input material: PBMCs. CDR3 DNA: TGTGCCAGCAGTTCAACCGGGACTAGTGGTGAGCAGTACTTC. It codes for CASSSTGTSGEQYF.